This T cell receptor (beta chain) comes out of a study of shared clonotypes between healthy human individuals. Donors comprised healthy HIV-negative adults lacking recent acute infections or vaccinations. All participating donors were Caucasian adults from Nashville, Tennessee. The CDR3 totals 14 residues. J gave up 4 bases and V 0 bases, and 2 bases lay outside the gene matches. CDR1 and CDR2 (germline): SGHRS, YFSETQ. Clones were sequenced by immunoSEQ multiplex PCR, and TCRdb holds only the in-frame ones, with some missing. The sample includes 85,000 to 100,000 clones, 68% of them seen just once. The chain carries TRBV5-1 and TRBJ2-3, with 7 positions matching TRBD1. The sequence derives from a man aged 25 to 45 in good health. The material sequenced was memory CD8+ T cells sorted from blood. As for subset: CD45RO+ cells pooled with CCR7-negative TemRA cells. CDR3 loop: CASSLGQGADTQYF. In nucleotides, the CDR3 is TGCGCCAGCAGCTTGGGACAGGGAGCAGATACGCAGTATTTT.